These 6 T cell receptor beta chains were sequenced from one sample in a study of Ad26.COV2.S vaccination and SARS-CoV-2 variants. The treatment was: 15 to 20 received Ad26.COV2.S at low or high dose, single or two shots; 5 received placebo; per-sample allocation not given. After the first vaccine or placebo injection, samples were drawn on day 63. The protocol was immunoSEQ multiplex PCR, while the TCRdb copy is restricted to in-frame clones and leaves out a portion. The data hold approximately 460,000 clones, with about nine tenths observed a single time. Material: peripheral blood, obtained in a trial of Ad26.COV2.S vaccine versus placebo. The receptor set was obtained from a person aged 18 to 65 who received the Ad26.COV2.S COVID-19 vaccine or a placebo.

The J gene is TRBJ1-1, the V gene TRBV18, with D uncertain. The germline gives CDR1 KGHSH, CDR2 LQKENI. Trimming pared 2 bases from V and 2 bases from J, leaving 9 bases between. The CDR3 is 14 amino acids. The CDR3 region is CASSPVAENTEAFF. In nucleotides, the CDR3 is TGTGCCAGCTCACCAGTGGCAGAAAACACTGAAGCTTTCTTT.

V and J are TRBV2 and TRBJ2-3; 12 bases agree with TRBD2. V shed 8 bases, J shed 5 bases, and the junction held 2 bases outside the gene matches. This CDR3 is 13 amino acids long. CDR1 and CDR2 (germline): SNHLY, FYNNEI. CDR3 amino acids: CASGLAGIDTQYF. CDR3 in DNA: TGTGCCAGCGGACTAGCGGGGATAGATACGCAGTATTTT. Looking up the rest from reference TRBV2 and TRBJ2-3 gives the full variable domain: EPEVTQTPSHQVTQMGQEVILRCVPISNHLYFYWYRQILGQKVEFLVSFYNNEISEKSEIFDDQFSVERPDGSNFTLKIRSTKLEDSAMYFCASGLAGIDTQYFGPGTRLTVL.

This chain links TRBV12-3 or TRBV12-4 with TRBJ1-2, with 7 bases aligning to TRBD1. This CDR3 has 12 residues. V was clipped by 4 bases and J by 8 bases; unmatched bases: 4. The CDR3 sequence: CASSWGQSGYTF. DNA for the CDR3: TGTGCCAGCAGTTGGGGACAGTCGGGCTACACCTTC.

The CDR3 spells CASSSPLVGQYSPLHF. CDR3 nucleotide sequence: TGTGCCAGCAGTTCGCCCCTCGTGGGACAGTATTCACCCCTCCACTTT. The V and J genes are TRBV27 and TRBJ1-6; 7 nucleotides line up with TRBD1. This CDR3 has 16 residues. CDR1 is MNHEY and CDR2 is SMNVEV in the germline V gene (reference sequence). V lost 4 bases, J lost 8 bases, and 11 bases stayed unmatched.

CDR3 amino acids: CASLWQQNTGELFF. The CDR3 DNA reads as TGTGCCAGCCTTTGGCAACAGAACACCGGGGAGCTGTTTTTT. The chain carries TRBV2 and TRBJ2-2; no definite D call. The V gene's germline CDR1 is SNHLY and CDR2 FYNNEI. The CDR3 spans 14 residues. V was shortened by 8 bases and J by 1 base, with 11 bases between the two germline ends.

The genes are TRBV18 and TRBJ1-2; 7 nucleotides agree with TRBD1. The germline V gene has CDR1 KGHSH and CDR2 LQKENI. This CDR3 spans 13 amino acids. Trimming cost V 2 bases and J 7 bases; bases outside gene matches: 4. CDR3 loop: CASSPDREVGYTF. The DNA for the CDR3 is TGTGCCAGCTCACCAGACAGGGAAGTTGGCTACACCTTC.